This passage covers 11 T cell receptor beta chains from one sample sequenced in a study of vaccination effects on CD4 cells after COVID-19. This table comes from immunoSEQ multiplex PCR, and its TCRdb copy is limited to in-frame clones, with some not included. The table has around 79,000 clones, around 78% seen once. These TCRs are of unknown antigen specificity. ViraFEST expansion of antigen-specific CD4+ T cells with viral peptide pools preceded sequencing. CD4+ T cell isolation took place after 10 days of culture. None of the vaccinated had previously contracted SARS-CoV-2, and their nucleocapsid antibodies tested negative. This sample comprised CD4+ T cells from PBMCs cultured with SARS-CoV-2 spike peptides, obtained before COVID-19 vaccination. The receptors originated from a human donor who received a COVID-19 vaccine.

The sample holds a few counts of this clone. The CDR3 region is CASSQDRGQGTSPLHF. For the CDR3, the DNA is TGTGCCAGCAGCCAAGATAGGGGACAGGGGACATCACCCCTCCACTTT. The chain links TRBV3-1 (or the pseudogene TRBV3-2) to TRBJ1-6; TRBD1 matches at 10 bases. Trimming removed 0 bases from V and 10 bases from J; junction bases left unmatched: 6. Germline V CDR1 and CDR2: LGHDT, YNNKEL (reference sequence). The CDR3 consists of 16 residues.

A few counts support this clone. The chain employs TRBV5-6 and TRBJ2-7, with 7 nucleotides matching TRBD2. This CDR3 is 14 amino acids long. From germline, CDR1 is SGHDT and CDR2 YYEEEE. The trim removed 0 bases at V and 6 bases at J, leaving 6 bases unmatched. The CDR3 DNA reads TGTGCCAGCAGCTTGGATGGGGCTAGCGGCGAGCAGTACGTC. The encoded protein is CASSLDGASGEQYV.

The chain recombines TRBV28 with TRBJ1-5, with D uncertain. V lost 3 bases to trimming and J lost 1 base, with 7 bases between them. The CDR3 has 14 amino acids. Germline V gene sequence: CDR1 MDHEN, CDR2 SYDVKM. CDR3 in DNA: TGTGCCAGCAGTTTTTCGGGAAGCAATCAGCCCCAGCATTTT. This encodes CASSFSGSNQPQHF. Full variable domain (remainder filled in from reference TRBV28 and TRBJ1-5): DVKVTQSSRYLVKRTGEKVFLECVQDMDHENMFWYRQDPGLGLRLIYFSYDVKMKEKGDIPEGYSVSREKKERFSLILESASTNQTSMYLCASSFSGSNQPQHFGDGTRLSIL.

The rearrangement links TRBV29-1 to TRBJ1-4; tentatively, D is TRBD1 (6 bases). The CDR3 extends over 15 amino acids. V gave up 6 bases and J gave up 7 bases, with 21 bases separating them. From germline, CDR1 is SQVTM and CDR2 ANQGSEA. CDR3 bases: TGCAGCGTAGGGGTCGGGCAGGGGTTCGCTGAAAAACTGTTTTTT. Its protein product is CSVGVGQGFAEKLFF.

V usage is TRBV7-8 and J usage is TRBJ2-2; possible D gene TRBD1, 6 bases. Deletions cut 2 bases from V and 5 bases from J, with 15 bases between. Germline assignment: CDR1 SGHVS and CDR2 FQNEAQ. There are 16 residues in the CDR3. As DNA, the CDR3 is TGTGCCAGCAGCTTATATAGCAGGGGTGGGACCGGGGAGCTGTTTTTT. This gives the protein CASSLYSRGGTGELFF.

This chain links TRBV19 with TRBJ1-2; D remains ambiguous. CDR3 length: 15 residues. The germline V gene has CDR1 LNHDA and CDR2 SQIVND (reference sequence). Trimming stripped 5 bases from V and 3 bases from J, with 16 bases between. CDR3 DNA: TGTGCCAGTAGTGACCCCGGCGGAACACACTATGGCTACACCTTC. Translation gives CASSDPGGTHYGYTF.

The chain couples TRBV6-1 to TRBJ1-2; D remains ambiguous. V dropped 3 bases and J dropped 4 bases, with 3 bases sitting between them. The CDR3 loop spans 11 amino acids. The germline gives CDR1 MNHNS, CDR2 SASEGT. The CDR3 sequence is CASSDLYGYTF. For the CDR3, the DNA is TGTGCCAGCAGTGACCTCTATGGCTACACCTTC.

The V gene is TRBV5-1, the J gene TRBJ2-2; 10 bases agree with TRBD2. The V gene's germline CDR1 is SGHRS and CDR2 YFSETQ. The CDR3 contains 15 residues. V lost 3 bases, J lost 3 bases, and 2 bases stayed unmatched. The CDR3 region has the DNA TGCGCCAGCAGCTGGGGGACTAGCGACACCGGGGAGCTGTTTTTT. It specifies CASSWGTSDTGELFF.

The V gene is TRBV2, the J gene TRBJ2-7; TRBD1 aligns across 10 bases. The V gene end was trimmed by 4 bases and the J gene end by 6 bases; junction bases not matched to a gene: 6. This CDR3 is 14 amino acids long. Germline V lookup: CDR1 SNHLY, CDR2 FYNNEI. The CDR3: CASSGRTGGSEQYV. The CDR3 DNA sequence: TGTGCCAGCAGTGGGCGGACAGGGGGATCCGAGCAGTACGTC.

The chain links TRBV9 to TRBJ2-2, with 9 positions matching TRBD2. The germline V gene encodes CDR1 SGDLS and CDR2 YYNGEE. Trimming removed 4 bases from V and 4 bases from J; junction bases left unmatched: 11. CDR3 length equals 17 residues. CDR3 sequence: CASSMKAGGAVTGELFF. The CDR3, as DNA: TGTGCCAGCAGCATGAAGGCGGGGGGGGCGGTCACCGGGGAGCTGTTTTTT.

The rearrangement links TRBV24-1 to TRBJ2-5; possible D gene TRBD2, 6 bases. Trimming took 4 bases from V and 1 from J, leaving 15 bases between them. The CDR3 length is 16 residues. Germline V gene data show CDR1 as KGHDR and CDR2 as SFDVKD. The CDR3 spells CATSDPGLMGQETQYF. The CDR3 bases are TGTGCCACCAGTGACCCGGGACTGATGGGCCAAGAGACCCAGTACTTC.